The 32 T cell receptor beta chains in this list originate from one sample, sequenced in a study of blood T cell repertoires in COVID-19. Some clones are missing from TCRdb's copy, which holds only in-frame ones; the method was immunoSEQ multiplex PCR. In the table there are about 380,000 clones, about four fifths of which are singletons. The specimen sequenced was peripheral blood. These receptors originate from a human donor with acute or convalescent COVID-19. The donor label of this sample is uncertain.

The CDR3 sequence: CAKPGDQPQHF. The CDR3 DNA follows: TGCGCTAAACCAGGTGATCAGCCCCAGCATTTT. The chain recombines TRBV10-1 with TRBJ1-5; D ambiguous. The V gene's germline CDR1 is WNHNN and CDR2 SYGVQD (reference sequence). CDR3 size: 11 residues.

The chain is built from TRBV6-5 and TRBJ2-6; D is unclear. Trimming pared 11 bases from V and 4 bases from J, leaving 15 bases between. The CDR3 covers 14 residues. CDR1 and CDR2 (germline): MNHEY, SVGAGI. As DNA, the CDR3 is TGTGCCCCCGCGCAGGCTCCCGGGGCCAACGTCCTGACTTTC. Its protein is CAPAQAPGANVLTF.

V is TRBV10-3 and J is TRBJ1-4; possibly TRBD1 for D (6 bases). Deletions cut 2 bases from V and 11 bases from J, with 21 bases between. The CDR3 runs to 16 residues. Germline-derived CDR1 and CDR2 are ENHRY and SYGVKD. DNA for the CDR3: TGTGCCATCAGTGAGAGGGGGATGATGGATGGGGGCAAACTGTTTTTT. Its translation is CAISERGMMDGGKLFF.

V and J are TRBV5-4 and TRBJ1-2, with D possibly TRBD1 on 6 matching bases. The V end was cut by 4 bases, the J end by 6 bases, with 19 bases between. This CDR3 has 15 residues. Germline CDR1 is SGHNT and CDR2 is YYREEE (reference sequence). The chain's CDR3 is CASSRGGGPNHGYTF. CDR3 sequence (DNA): TGTGCCAGCAGCCGAGGGGGGGGACCGAACCATGGCTACACCTTC.

The chain links TRBV29-1 to TRBJ2-7, with D hard to call. Germline V lookup: CDR1 SQVTM, CDR2 ANQGSEA. This CDR3 spans 14 amino acids. Between the trimmed V and J ends, which lost 5 bases and 2 bases, there was a span of 16 bases. The CDR3 region is CSVPGSPPTYEQYF. As DNA, the CDR3 is TGCAGCGTTCCAGGTTCTCCACCTACCTACGAGCAGTACTTC.

In the case of this clone: Other DNA sequences in the same sample also yield this CDR3. The gene calls are TRBV18 and TRBJ2-1, with 8 bases lining up with TRBD2. J lost 3 bases, V lost 3 bases, and 7 bases had no gene match. The CDR3 is 16 residues long. CDR1 is KGHSH, CDR2 LQKENI, per germline. This chain's CDR3 is CASSPAAGGHYNEQFF. The CDR3, as DNA: TGTGCCAGCTCACCTGCTGCGGGAGGCCACTACAATGAGCAGTTCTTC.

V is TRBV11-2 and J is TRBJ1-1; 8 bases fit TRBD1. CDR1 SGHAT and CDR2 FQNNGV come from the germline V gene. V shed 4 bases, J shed 3 bases, and the junction held 10 bases outside the gene matches. This CDR3 region has 16 residues. The CDR3 coding sequence is TGTGCCAGCAGCTCCCCTCAGGGGGCGCGGGACACTGAAGCTTTCTTT. Amino acid sequence: CASSSPQGARDTEAFF.

CDR3: CASSLGSGFPYEQYF. As DNA, the CDR3 is TGTGCCAGCAGCTTAGGGTCAGGATTCCCCTACGAGCAGTACTTC. This chain connects TRBV7-2 to TRBJ2-7; D not resolved. The CDR3 contains 15 residues. The ends were cut back, 1 base at V and 2 bases at J, with 12 bases in the middle. Per germline, CDR1 SGHTA and CDR2 FQGNSA.

This clone was detected only once. This chain joins TRBV4-2 and TRBJ1-5; tentatively, D is TRBD1 (6 bases). CDR3 size: 16 residues. Trimming removed 0 bases from V and 7 bases from J, with 16 bases in between. The germline gives CDR1 LGHNA, CDR2 YNFKEQ. DNA of the CDR3: TGTGCCAGCAGCCAAGAGGGAGGGGGGCGCAGGCAGCCCCAGCATTTT. It specifies CASSQEGGGRRQPQHF.

Here the CDR3 reads CASRPDRAGDEQFF. The CDR3 nucleotides are TGTGCCAGCAGACCTGACAGGGCCGGGGATGAGCAGTTCTTC. The gene calls are TRBV28 and TRBJ2-1; TRBD1 matches 7 bases. The J segment lost 8 bases and the V segment lost 6 bases, leaving 10 bases of the junction unmatched. This CDR3 has 14 amino acids. Germline CDR1 reads MDHEN; CDR2 reads SYDVKM.

The rearrangement links TRBV30 to TRBJ2-5, with TRBD1 identical over 10 bases. The closer fit of TRBJ2-7 to the DNA end suggests the J call may be wrong. From germline, CDR1 is GTSNPN and CDR2 SVGIG (reference sequence). The CDR3 totals 13 residues. For the CDR3, the DNA is TGTGCCTGGAGTCGGGACAGGGGCCACGAGCAGTACTTC. Protein product: CAWSRDRGHEQYF.

The chain couples TRBV7-2 to TRBJ1-2, with 7 bases matching TRBD1. The CDR3 spans 15 residues. V trimming: 5 bases; J trimming: 2 bases; junction bases outside the gene matches: 8. Germline V lookup: CDR1 SGHTA, CDR2 FQGNSA. DNA for the CDR3: TGTGCCAGCAGCCCGGGGCCGGGACAGAACTATGGCTACACCTTC. Translation: CASSPGPGQNYGYTF.

This rearrangement joins TRBV7-9 to TRBJ1-2; D might be TRBD1 (5 bases). The CDR3 length is 15 residues. CDR1 and CDR2 (germline): SEHNR, FQNEAQ (reference sequence). Trimming cost V 2 bases and J 7 bases, with 17 bases left between them. CDR3 coding DNA: TGTGCCAGCAGCTTATCGGGCAGGGAAAGATTTGGCTACACCTTC. The encoded protein is CASSLSGRERFGYTF.

This rearrangement joins TRBV28 to TRBJ1-2, with 8 bases matching TRBD1. J was trimmed by 7 bases and V by 7 bases; bases with no gene match: 17. The CDR3 length is 16 residues. Germline assignment: CDR1 MDHEN and CDR2 SYDVKM. The CDR3 reads CASNLGGTGRGFGYTF. The CDR3 DNA reads as TGTGCCAGCAACCTAGGTGGGACAGGTCGGGGATTTGGCTACACCTTC.

The rearrangement uses TRBV27 and TRBJ1-5; 10 nucleotides match TRBD1. CDR1 and CDR2 (germline): MNHEY, SMNVEV (reference sequence). The CDR3 consists of 16 residues. V was pared by 1 base and J by 3 bases, with 3 bases of the junction left unmatched. The CDR3 loop is CASSLFGTGDNQPQHF. The CDR3 DNA is TGTGCCAGCAGTTTATTCGGGACAGGGGACAATCAGCCCCAGCATTTT.

This clone was picked up one time. The chain carries TRBV6-6 and TRBJ1-1, with 7 bases identical to TRBD1. Per germline, CDR1 MNHNY and CDR2 SVGAGI (reference sequence). The V gene end was trimmed by 2 bases and the J gene end by 4 bases; junction bases not matched to a gene: 4. This CDR3 has 14 amino acids. The CDR3 bases are TGTGCCAGCAGTTACCCGGGACAGAGCACTGAAGCTTTCTTT. Translation gives CASSYPGQSTEAFF.

Of note for this clone: Other DNA sequences in this specimen translate into the identical CDR3. The V call is TRBV27, the J call TRBJ2-7; a weak D match, TRBD2 (6 bases). Trimming left V 0 bases short and J 1 base short, with 13 bases between. From germline, CDR1 is MNHEY and CDR2 SMNVEV (reference sequence). The CDR3 runs 16 residues. The CDR3 loop reads CASSLSGLAGSYEQYF. Here the CDR3 DNA reads TGTGCCAGCAGTTTATCGGGGTTGGCGGGATCCTACGAGCAGTACTTC.

The chain's CDR3 is CASSQSSDRETGELFF. DNA for the CDR3: TGCGCCAGCAGTCAATCGTCAGACAGGGAAACCGGGGAGCTGTTTTTT. The V call is TRBV23-1, the J call TRBJ2-2; 7 bases match TRBD1. TRBV23-1 is assigned to the ORF class and has an uncertain function. The CDR3 totals 16 residues. Trimming cost V 0 bases and J 5 bases; bases outside gene matches: 6.

This clone appeared once. The chain joins TRBV19 to TRBJ1-1, with 7 nucleotides matching TRBD1. Looked up from germline, CDR1 is LNHDA and CDR2 is SQIVND (reference sequence). The CDR3 has 14 residues. V shed 10 bases and J 12 bases; nucleotides not matched to a gene: 20. The CDR3 DNA reads TGTGCCACCGAAAGACAGGGAGAAGTGCTCGCGTCTTTCTTT. This sequence encodes CATERQGEVLASFF.

The CDR3 loop reads CASSPAGSSYNSPLHF. Here the CDR3 DNA reads TGCGCCAGCAGCCCCGCCGGGAGCTCCTATAATTCACCCCTCCACTTT. The chain combines TRBV5-1 with TRBJ1-6; D not certain. The CDR3 length is 16 residues. Trimming took off 4 bases at V and 0 bases at J, with 11 bases between the two ends. The germline CDR1 and CDR2 sequences are SGHRS and YFSETQ.

The chain employs TRBV29-1 and TRBJ1-1, with a weak D call TRBD1 (6 bases). Germline loops: CDR1 SQVTM, CDR2 ANQGSEA. Trimming left V 6 bases short and J 4 bases short, with 21 bases between. The CDR3 is 15 residues long. This chain's CDR3 is CSVTMGIKGGTEAFF. In DNA, the CDR3 is TGCAGCGTCACAATGGGAATAAAAGGGGGCACTGAAGCTTTCTTT.

The rearrangement uses TRBV28 and TRBJ1-2; D is perhaps TRBD1 (6 bases). The length of the CDR3 is 16 residues. Germline lookup yields CDR1 MDHEN and CDR2 SYDVKM. V lost 7 bases, J lost 0 bases, and 18 bases lay in between. CDR3 region: CASNSGGLSSNYGYTF. The CDR3 coding sequence is TGTGCCAGCAACTCCGGGGGGCTGAGTTCTAACTATGGCTACACCTTC.

The chain couples TRBV27 to TRBJ2-7; 11 nucleotides agree with TRBD1. V lost 5 bases and J lost 3; bases outside the gene matches: 15. From germline, CDR1 is MNHEY and CDR2 SMNVEV (reference sequence). The CDR3 covers 18 residues. In nucleotides, the CDR3 is TGTGCCAGCAGTCCCACACCCCGAGGAGGGACAGGGGGCTACGAGCAGTACTTC. This codes for CASSPTPRGGTGGYEQYF.

The J gene is TRBJ2-5, the V gene TRBV6-5; tentative D call: TRBD1 (5 bases). Germline V lookup: CDR1 MNHEY, CDR2 SVGAGI. Trimming stripped 0 bases from V and 4 bases from J, with 9 bases between. The CDR3 length is 14 residues. CDR3 region: CASSYSYRLETQYF. CDR3 nucleotide sequence: TGTGCCAGCAGTTACTCCTACAGGTTAGAGACCCAGTACTTC.

The CDR3 loop is CASSLVRGYDEQFF. CDR3 sequence (DNA): TGTGCCAGCAGCTTAGTTCGAGGGTACGATGAGCAGTTCTTC. The rearrangement uses TRBV7-8 and TRBJ2-1; the D gene is possibly TRBD2 (5 bases). CDR1 SGHVS and CDR2 FQNEAQ come from the germline V gene. V lost 1 base and J 8 bases, leaving 12 bases between the germline ends. This CDR3 spans 14 amino acids.

The chain links TRBV7-9 to TRBJ2-1, with D possibly being TRBD1 (5 bases). The CDR3 is made up of 12 amino acids. From germline, CDR1 is SEHNR and CDR2 FQNEAQ (reference sequence). Trimming took 8 bases from V and 14 from J, leaving 19 bases between them. The CDR3 nucleotides are TGTGCCAGCTCAGGGTTGCAAATCCCCAAGTTCTTC. Its translation: CASSGLQIPKFF.

This chain joins TRBV5-6 and TRBJ1-6; D gene uncertain. Trimming removed 3 bases from V and 3 bases from J, with 7 bases in between. CDR1 is SGHDT, CDR2 YYEEEE, per germline. The CDR3 runs 14 residues. CDR3 sequence reads: CASSSGSYNSPLHF. The CDR3 nucleotides are TGTGCCAGCAGCTCGGGGAGCTATAATTCACCCCTCCACTTT.

This clone was detected a few times. The rearrangement joins TRBV2 to TRBJ2-7, with D possibly matching TRBD1 (5 bases). Trimming removed 6 bases from V and 3 bases from J, with 9 bases in between. This CDR3 comprises 12 residues. Germline values: CDR1 SNHLY, CDR2 FYNNEI. CDR3 region: CASRRGIYEQYF. The CDR3, as DNA: TGTGCCAGCAGAAGGGGCATCTACGAGCAGTACTTC.

Comments on this clone: The sample contains more than one DNA sequence encoding this CDR3. The chain carries TRBV5-1 and TRBJ1-1; 9 bases agree with TRBD1. The V gene's germline CDR1 is SGHRS and CDR2 YFSETQ. Trimming cost V 1 base and J 5 bases; bases outside gene matches: 6. CDR3 length equals 15 residues. In DNA, the CDR3 is TGCGCCAGCAGCTTGCTGGGGACAGGGAGGACTGAAGCTTTCTTT. Translating it yields CASSLLGTGRTEAFF.

This sequence joins TRBV7-2 and TRBJ2-1; TRBD2 matches 10 bases. The CDR3 extends over 15 amino acids. The germline gives CDR1 SGHTA, CDR2 FQGNSA. Losses at the gene ends were 5 bases for V and 7 bases for J; bases not matched to a gene: 8. CDR3 residues: CASSLGSGGRNEQFF. The CDR3 nucleotides are TGTGCCAGCAGCCTGGGTAGCGGGGGGAGAAATGAGCAGTTCTTC.

The gene calls are TRBV7-9 and TRBJ2-1; 8 bases align to TRBD1. CDR1 and CDR2 from the germline V gene are SEHNR and FQNEAQ (reference sequence). After removal of 3 bases from V and 7 bases from J, the junction contained 2 bases not matched to a gene. This CDR3 is 13 amino acids long. CDR3 nucleotide sequence: TGTGCCAGCAGCTTTGGGACAGGTAATGAGCAGTTCTTC. This translates into CASSFGTGNEQFF.

The CDR3 reads CASSLVFDRGNSPLHF. The DNA for the CDR3 is TGTGCCAGCAGCTTAGTCTTCGACAGGGGTAATTCACCCCTCCACTTT. The chain employs TRBV7-8 and TRBJ1-6, with 8 bases aligning to TRBD1. The CDR3 has 16 amino acids. V trimming: 1 base; J trimming: 6 bases; junction bases outside the gene matches: 5. Germline V CDR1 and CDR2: SGHVS, FQNEAQ. Based on the CDR3 plus reference TRBV7-8 and TRBJ1-6, the full variable domain is GAGVSQSPRYKVAKRGQDVALRCDPISGHVSLFWYQQALGQGPEFLTYFQNEAQLDKSGLPSDRFFAERPEGSVSTLKIQRTQQEDSAVYLCASSLVFDRGNSPLHFGNGTRLTVT.